The 4 T cell receptor beta chains presented below share a single source sample, sequenced in a study of CD8 T cells in Susac syndrome. With random hexamers, about 0.45 to 1 ug RNA was reverse transcribed. TCRdb called the immunoSEQ multiplex PCR reads again in MiXCR, with one record for every CDR3 protein. This sample has roughly 130,000 distinct CDR3 sequences, with around 96% found just once. Sequenced input: CD4+ T cells from PBMCs. Source of these receptors: a human donor in good health.

A note on this clonotype: At one of its ends the junction is not consistent with the germline gene, which may arise from a read error. The rearrangement joins TRBV5-1 to TRBJ2-5; D gene uncertain. CDR1 is SGHRS and CDR2 is YFSETQ in the germline V gene. The CDR3 is 13 amino acids. The CDR3 DNA is TGTGCCAGCAGTCTAACTGGTCGGGAGACCCAGTACTTC. It yields the protein CASSLTGRETQYF.

This chain uses TRBV7-9 with TRBJ2-1; D is unresolved. Trimming removed 5 bases at V and 0 bases at J, with 11 bases between. The CDR3 runs 15 residues. The germline gives CDR1 SEHNR, CDR2 FQNEAQ (reference sequence). Written as DNA, the CDR3 is TGTGCCAGCAGCCCCCACCACAGCTCCTACAATGAGCAGTTCTTC. Translating it yields CASSPHHSSYNEQFF.

The gene calls are TRBV7-2 and TRBJ2-7; tentatively, D is TRBD1 (8 bases). Germline V CDR1 and CDR2: SGHTA, FQGNSA. CDR3 size: 14 residues. V was trimmed by 1 base and J by 4 bases, leaving 11 bases between them. CDR3 residues: CASSLDRGGYEQYF. CDR3 bases: TGTGCCAGCAGCTTAGACAGGGGGGGATACGAGCAGTACTTC.

The sample holds one count of this clonotype. CDR3 DNA: TGCGCCAGCAGCGAGGTAGCGGGAAGGACAGATACGCAGTATTTT. Translation gives CASSEVAGRTDTQYF. The V and J genes are TRBV4-1 and TRBJ2-3; TRBD2 matches 8 bases. V shed 5 bases and J 3 bases; nucleotides not matched to a gene: 7. The CDR3 length is 15 residues. Germline lookup yields CDR1 MGHRA and CDR2 YSYEKL.